Shown below are 19 T cell receptor beta chains from a single sample sequenced in a study of T cell repertoires in ileal Crohn's disease (dated by TCRdb to the late 2010s). The receptor library was made with the immunoSEQ multiplex PCR assay. TCRdb re-hosts the immuneACCESS table, in-frame sequences only. Its copies lack some clones; in the studies checked, an unresolved V gene accounts for under half of them, and the cause for the rest is not known. The sample contains approximately 590 clones, around nine tenths of them found a single time. Of the sample, 6% to 7% is held by the ten largest clones. Sequencing used ileal tissue. These receptors originate from an adult with Crohn's disease.

This clone was detected only a few times. This chain connects TRBV7-9 to TRBJ2-2; the match to TRBD1 covers 12 bases. The CDR3 contains 15 residues. CDR1 and CDR2 from the germline V gene are SEHNR and FQNEAQ (reference sequence). Losses at the gene ends were 10 bases for V and 4 bases for J; bases not matched to a gene: 7. In DNA form, the CDR3 reads TGTGCCACCCGCCCGGGACAGGGGGCCACCGGGGAGCTGTTTTTT. It codes for CATRPGQGATGELFF. Filled out from reference TRBV7-9 and TRBJ2-2, the complete variable domain reads DTGVSQNPRHKITKRGQNVTFRCDPISEHNRLYWYRQTLGQGPEFLTYFQNEAQLEKSRLLSDRFSAERPKGSFSTLEIQRTEQGDSAMYLCATRPGQGATGELFFGEGSRLTVL.

This chain links TRBV28 with TRBJ2-5; no clear D. The germline V gene has CDR1 MDHEN and CDR2 SYDVKM. This CDR3 comprises 13 residues. V was pared by 1 base and J by 5 bases, with 8 bases between. The CDR3 region is CASSLYAWETQYF. CDR3 bases: TGTGCCAGCAGTTTATACGCGTGGGAGACCCAGTACTTC.

J is TRBJ1-2 and V is TRBV10-3; D gene unclear. Trimming took 8 bases from V and 3 from J, leaving 16 bases between them. The germline V gene has CDR1 ENHRY and CDR2 SYGVKD. The CDR3 contains 14 residues. The CDR3 region is CAIRRPERDYGYTF. CDR3 nucleotide sequence: TGTGCCATCCGGAGGCCCGAGCGGGACTATGGCTACACCTTC.

The CDR3 coding sequence is TGTGCCAGCAAACCAGGGGGCGCTTCCGGGGAGCTGTTTTTT. The encoded protein is CASKPGGASGELFF. The V call is TRBV5-4, the J call TRBJ2-2, with TRBD1 matching over 8 bases. Germline CDR1 SGHNT, CDR2 YYREEE (reference sequence). With V trimmed by 6 bases and J by 6 bases, 7 bases remained unmatched. This CDR3 has 14 residues.

CDR3 loop: CASSGPGHKYNEQFF. In DNA, the CDR3 is TGTGCCAGCAGCGGGCCGGGACATAAATACAATGAGCAGTTCTTC. The chain recombines TRBV21-1 with TRBJ2-1; the table names TRBD1, a call not compared with the DNA. TRBV21-1 is flagged as a pseudogene. The CDR3 has 15 residues.

The J gene is TRBJ2-1, the V gene TRBV9, with 11 bases identical to TRBD2. Germline V gene sequence: CDR1 SGDLS, CDR2 YYNGEE. The CDR3 runs to 16 residues. After removal of 4 bases from V and 9 bases from J, the junction contained 12 bases not matched to a gene. CDR3 nucleotide sequence: TGTGCCAGCAGCTCTATGGGTAGCGGGGGGGCATTTGAGCAGTTCTTC. It translates to CASSSMGSGGAFEQFF.

The chain recombines TRBV28 with TRBJ1-4; weak D call: TRBD1 (5 bases). The germline gives CDR1 MDHEN, CDR2 SYDVKM. The CDR3 covers 14 residues. The ends were cut back, 7 bases at V and 5 bases at J, with 14 bases in the middle. In nucleotides, the CDR3 is TGTGCCAGCATCCGAGGGGACTGGAATGAAAAACTGTTTTTT. The encoded protein is CASIRGDWNEKLFF.

The V gene is TRBV11-2, the J gene TRBJ1-4, with TRBD1 identical over 8 bases. This CDR3 has 16 amino acids. V shed 5 bases and J 7 bases; nucleotides not matched to a gene: 12. CDR1 is SGHAT and CDR2 is FQNNGV in the germline V gene. The CDR3 DNA sequence: TGTGCCAGCAGCACACCGCAGGGGGCGTTTACTGAAAAACTGTTTTTT. Amino acids: CASSTPQGAFTEKLFF. Variable domain in full (rest from reference TRBV11-2 and TRBJ1-4): EAGVAQSPRYKIIEKRQSVAFWCNPISGHATLYWYQQILGQGPKLLIQFQNNGVVDDSQLPKDRFSAERLKGVDSTLKIQPAKLEDSAVYLCASSTPQGAFTEKLFFGSGTQLSVL.

The chain carries TRBV4-2 and TRBJ2-5, with 15 positions matching TRBD2. CDR1 and CDR2 from the germline V gene are LGHNA and YNFKEQ. This CDR3 has 17 amino acids. The junction had 4 bases not matched to a gene; V was cut back by 4 bases and J by 1 base. The CDR3 DNA reads TGTGCCAGCAGCCCTCGGACTAGCGGGGGGGCCCAAGAGACCCAGTACTTC. Encoded protein: CASSPRTSGGAQETQYF.

The rearrangement links TRBV30 to TRBJ2-3; 7 nucleotides agree with TRBD1. The CDR3 is made up of 13 amino acids. The J segment lost 5 bases and the V segment lost 5 bases, leaving 7 bases of the junction unmatched. The germline gives CDR1 GTSNPN, CDR2 SVGIG (reference sequence). Here the CDR3 reads CAWGTDREDTQYF. CDR3 bases: TGTGCCTGGGGTACCGACAGGGAAGATACGCAGTATTTT.

J is TRBJ2-1 and V is TRBV19, with D possibly being TRBD1 (6 bases). Between the trimmed V and J ends, which lost 0 bases and 5 bases, there was a span of 14 bases. Germline V lookup: CDR1 LNHDA, CDR2 SQIVND (reference sequence). This CDR3 region has 16 residues. CDR3 nucleotides: TGTGCCAGTAGTATAGAGGACAGTGAGGTGCACAATGAGCAGTTCTTC. Encoded protein: CASSIEDSEVHNEQFF.

The chain has TRBV4-2 and TRBJ2-2; 9 bases align to TRBD2. The CDR3 consists of 15 residues. Germline loops: CDR1 LGHNA, CDR2 YNFKEQ. Germline trimming cut 0 bases from V and 6 bases from J; bases unmatched to any gene: 2. For the CDR3, the DNA is TGTGCCAGCAGCCAAGATCGCGGGGGGGCCGGGGAGCTGTTTTTT. Its protein is CASSQDRGGAGELFF.

This chain connects TRBV5-6 to TRBJ1-4, with a possible D match to TRBD1 (6 bases). Germline V gene sequence: CDR1 SGHDT, CDR2 YYEEEE. V was trimmed by 1 base and J by 4 bases, leaving 17 bases between them. The CDR3 has 17 amino acids. The CDR3 here is CASSLPTPGDGNEKLFF. The CDR3 nucleotides read TGTGCCAGCAGCTTGCCAACACCAGGGGACGGTAATGAAAAACTGTTTTTT.

V and J are TRBV6-5 and TRBJ1-2, with D unclear. V shed 0 bases and J shed 5 bases, with 13 bases lying between them. This CDR3 has 15 residues. Germline V CDR1 and CDR2: MNHEY, SVGAGI. The CDR3 protein is CASSYSTESAYGYTF. CDR3 sequence (DNA): TGTGCCAGCAGTTACTCGACGGAGAGCGCTTATGGCTACACCTTC.

This clone has only a few counts. J is TRBJ1-2 and V is TRBV2, with D maybe TRBD1 (6 bases). V was cut by 2 bases and J by 4 bases, with 8 bases left in between. The germline V gene has CDR1 SNHLY and CDR2 FYNNEI. The CDR3 covers 13 residues. Here the CDR3 DNA reads TGTGCCAGCAGTGAAAGACAGGTCTATGGCTACACCTTC. Translation gives CASSERQVYGYTF.

The V call is TRBV7-2, the J call TRBJ1-1; 7 bases are a match to TRBD1. After removal of 5 bases from V and 7 bases from J, the junction contained 10 bases not matched to a gene. The CDR3 consists of 14 residues. Germline V CDR1 and CDR2: SGHTA, FQGNSA. DNA of the CDR3: TGTGCCAGCAGCCCGGCCGGGACAGCATATGAAGCTTTCTTT. It specifies CASSPAGTAYEAFF.

This clone has just one count. The rearrangement joins TRBV5-1 to TRBJ2-7; 10 bases agree with TRBD1. This CDR3 comprises 15 residues. V was clipped by 2 bases and J by 5 bases; unmatched bases: 7. Germline V lookup: CDR1 SGHRS, CDR2 YFSETQ. In DNA, the CDR3 is TGCGCCAGCAGCTTAAGCGGGACAGGGGTGAACGAGCAGTACTTC. Amino acids: CASSLSGTGVNEQYF.

J is TRBJ1-2 and V is TRBV4-3; no clear D gene. The CDR3 totals 16 residues. V lost 0 bases and J 6 bases, leaving 17 bases between the germline ends. CDR1 is LGHNA and CDR2 is YSLEER in the germline V gene. The CDR3 reads CASSQDGITTSNGYTF. CDR3 nucleotide sequence: TGCGCCAGCAGCCAAGACGGGATCACCACCAGTAATGGCTACACCTTC.

This chain links TRBV6-1 with TRBJ1-4, with TRBD1 identical over 11 bases. CDR1 MNHNS and CDR2 SASEGT come from the germline V gene. The CDR3 runs to 17 residues. V shed 0 bases, J shed 3 bases, and the junction held 3 bases outside the gene matches. CDR3 protein: CASSEAGQGGANEKLFF. The CDR3 region has the DNA TGTGCCAGCAGTGAAGCGGGACAGGGGGGAGCTAATGAAAAACTGTTTTTT.